A single sample is the source of the 19 T cell receptor beta chains below, sequenced in a study of blood T cell repertoires in COVID-19. Assay: immunoSEQ multiplex PCR; the TCRdb copy retains only in-frame clones and omits some. The sample shows 150,000 to 200,000 clones, 80% to 90% of them seen only once. Sequences were obtained from peripheral blood. The origin of the receptors is a man aged 45-65 years with active or convalescent COVID-19.

This clone was picked up a small number of times. V gene TRBV28 combines with J gene TRBJ2-1; 12 bases map to TRBD2. The length of the CDR3 is 15 residues. Germline trimming cut 6 bases from V and 9 bases from J; bases unmatched to any gene: 9. Germline V gives CDR1 MDHEN, CDR2 SYDVKM. The CDR3 region has the DNA TGTGCCAGCAGCTCCCTAGCGGGGGGGCAGGCTGAGCAGTTCTTC. Translating it yields CASSSLAGGQAEQFF.

V and J are TRBV3-1 (or the pseudogene TRBV3-2) and TRBJ1-6, with D possibly TRBD1 on 5 matching bases. Germline V lookup: CDR1 LGHDT, CDR2 YNNKEL (reference sequence). The CDR3 runs 14 residues. Trimming took off 4 bases at V and 8 bases at J, with 12 bases between the two ends. The DNA of the CDR3 is TGTGCCAGCAGCCCAGGGCTTGAATATTCACCCCTCCACTTT. Translating gives CASSPGLEYSPLHF.

The chain employs TRBV28 and TRBJ1-2; D is unresolved. V shed 2 bases and J shed 13 bases, with 17 bases lying between them. Germline V lookup: CDR1 MDHEN, CDR2 SYDVKM. This CDR3 contains 13 residues. The CDR3 loop reads CASSLKAPPGVTF. Written as DNA, the CDR3 is TGTGCCAGCAGTTTAAAGGCACCCCCCGGAGTCACCTTC.

V usage is TRBV7-2 and J usage is TRBJ2-3; D is ambiguous. Germline loops: CDR1 SGHTA, CDR2 FQGNSA. This CDR3 comprises 14 residues. Trimming removed 0 bases from V and 2 bases from J, with 6 bases in between. Here the CDR3 reads CASSLAHTTDTQYF. CDR3 bases: TGTGCCAGCAGCTTAGCACATACCACAGATACGCAGTATTTT.

This clone was seen a few times. J is TRBJ1-6 and V is TRBV21-1; TRBD1 was called by the table and not checked on the DNA. TRBV21-1 is marked as a pseudogene. This CDR3 has 15 residues. Here the CDR3 DNA reads TGTGCCAGCAGCAAAGAAGCACAGGGAAATTCACCCCTCCACTTT. Translating gives CASSKEAQGNSPLHF.

The chain employs TRBV6-1 and TRBJ1-2; D is ambiguous. Per the germline V gene, CDR1 is MNHNS and CDR2 is SASEGT. CDR3 length: 16 amino acids. The V end was cut by 1 base, the J end by 5 bases, with 17 bases between. CDR3 sequence (DNA): TGTGCCAGCAGTGAAGACAGTCTCTCGCGCCCTTATGGCTACACCTTC. This sequence encodes CASSEDSLSRPYGYTF.

The rearrangement links TRBV20-1 to TRBJ1-2; TRBD1 is a possible D gene (5 bases). CDR3 length: 11 residues. CDR1 and CDR2 from the germline V gene are DFQATT and SNEGSKA (reference sequence). Deletions cut 6 bases from V and 6 bases from J, with 11 bases between. CDR3 in DNA: TGCAGTGCCCTGACAGTTGATGGCTACACCTTC. It yields the protein CSALTVDGYTF.

The gene calls are TRBV18 and TRBJ2-1; TRBD2 aligns across 8 bases. This CDR3 has 14 residues. The germline V gene encodes CDR1 KGHSH and CDR2 LQKENI. Trimming took 3 bases from V and 10 from J; bases not matched to a gene: 8. CDR3 nucleotides: TGTGCCAGCTCACCGGGACTAGGGGTTTTCGAGCAGTTCTTC. It is translated as CASSPGLGVFEQFF.

The gene calls are TRBV30 and TRBJ1-3, with TRBD1 matching over 7 bases. Germline assignment: CDR1 GTSNPN and CDR2 SVGIG (reference sequence). The CDR3 contains 14 residues. V shed 4 bases and J 6 bases; nucleotides not matched to a gene: 9. CDR3 residues: CAWTIGGQSNTIYF. DNA of the CDR3: TGTGCCTGGACCATAGGGGGACAGTCAAACACCATATATTTT.

V gene TRBV7-2 combines with J gene TRBJ1-2, with no clear D. CDR3 length: 12 residues. Germline assignment: CDR1 SGHTA and CDR2 FQGNSA. V lost 1 base and J 8 bases, leaving 8 bases between the germline ends. DNA of the CDR3: TGTGCCAGCAGCTTAGAAGTTGGCGGCTACACCTTC. Protein: CASSLEVGGYTF.

This chain connects TRBV29-1 to TRBJ2-1, with 9 nucleotides matching TRBD1. The CDR3 has 12 residues. CDR1 and CDR2 (germline): SQVTM, ANQGSEA. Trimming at V came to 6 bases and at J to 10 bases, leaving 7 bases not matched to a gene. DNA of the CDR3: TGCAGCGTCGCACAGGGGGCGGGCGAGCAGTTCTTC. Protein: CSVAQGAGEQFF.

The V gene is TRBV11-2, the J gene TRBJ2-3, with unresolved D. Deletions cut 5 bases from V and 0 bases from J, with 21 bases between. The CDR3 consists of 18 residues. Per germline, CDR1 SGHAT and CDR2 FQNNGV. Written as DNA, the CDR3 is TGTGCCAGCAGCCCCTCCTCCCATGAACAGTATAGCACAGATACGCAGTATTTT. As protein: CASSPSSHEQYSTDTQYF.

The CDR3 here is CASRATTSSYEQYF. The CDR3 DNA reads as TGCGCCAGCAGGGCGACAACAAGCTCCTACGAGCAGTACTTC. The chain recombines TRBV5-1 with TRBJ2-7, with D uncertain. The CDR3 covers 14 residues. The germline V gene encodes CDR1 SGHRS and CDR2 YFSETQ. Deletions cut 5 bases from V and 0 bases from J, with 12 bases between.

The V and J genes are TRBV30 and TRBJ1-5; weak D call: TRBD1 (6 bases). There are 13 residues in the CDR3. Germline-derived CDR1 and CDR2 are GTSNPN and SVGIG (reference sequence). Trimming cost V 5 bases and J 5 bases, with 13 bases left between them. This CDR3 is CAWARGLDQPQHF. The DNA of the CDR3 is TGTGCCTGGGCCAGGGGTCTGGATCAGCCCCAGCATTTT.

J is TRBJ1-2 and V is TRBV7-2; 7 bases align to TRBD1. The CDR3 consists of 14 residues. Germline CDR1 SGHTA, CDR2 FQGNSA. V lost 2 bases and J lost 1; bases outside the gene matches: 1. CDR3: CASSLTGVNYGYTF. The DNA for the CDR3 is TGTGCCAGCAGCTTAACAGGGGTTAACTATGGCTACACCTTC.

The genes are TRBV29-1 and TRBJ1-1; the match to TRBD1 covers 8 bases. The CDR3 is made up of 13 amino acids. Unmatched junction bases numbered 8, after V lost 7 bases and J lost 4 bases. CDR1 is SQVTM and CDR2 is ANQGSEA in the germline V gene. The CDR3 loop is CSADRESGTEAFF. The DNA of the CDR3 is TGCAGCGCGGACAGGGAGTCTGGCACTGAAGCTTTCTTT.

The chain combines TRBV30 with TRBJ1-1; D remains unclear. Trimming left V 5 bases short and J 1 base short, with 20 bases between. From germline, CDR1 is GTSNPN and CDR2 SVGIG (reference sequence). This CDR3 is 16 amino acids long. CDR3 bases: TGTGCCTGGTTGGCTCCGGGAAAGTCGAGGAACACTGAAGCTTTCTTT. Its translation: CAWLAPGKSRNTEAFF.

This chain uses TRBV29-1 with TRBJ1-4; the D is unclear. Germline V lookup: CDR1 SQVTM, CDR2 ANQGSEA. This CDR3 region has 14 residues. V was shortened by 2 bases and J by 4 bases, with 11 bases between the two germline ends. The CDR3 here is CSVETRTINEKLFF. CDR3 bases: TGCAGCGTTGAAACGCGAACGATTAATGAAAAACTGTTTTTT.

V usage is TRBV7-3 and J usage is TRBJ2-2; no definite D call. Trimming cost V 4 bases and J 5 bases, with 14 bases left between them. CDR1 and CDR2 from the germline V gene are SGHTA and FQGTGA. The CDR3 loop spans 15 amino acids. CDR3 DNA: TGTGCCAGCAGCTCGAACGAGGCGGCGACCGGGGAGCTGTTTTTT. Protein product: CASSSNEAATGELFF.